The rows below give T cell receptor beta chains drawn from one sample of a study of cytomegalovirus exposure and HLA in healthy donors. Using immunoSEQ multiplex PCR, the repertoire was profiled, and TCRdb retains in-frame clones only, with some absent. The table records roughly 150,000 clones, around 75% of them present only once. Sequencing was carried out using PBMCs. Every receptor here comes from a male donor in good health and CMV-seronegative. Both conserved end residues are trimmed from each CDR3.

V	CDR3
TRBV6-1	ASSRGASTDTQY
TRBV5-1	ASSLSDGANTIY
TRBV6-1	ASSVGLAGGDTQY
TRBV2	ASSDRDFGTGELF
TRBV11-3	ASSANRGPMYEQY
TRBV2	ASSSTSGPSTDTQY
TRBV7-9	ASSSKDSPSRTGELF
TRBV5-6	ASSLSRGVGLHETQY
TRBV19	ASSIDSRLGQPQH
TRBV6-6	ASSYPADMNTEAF
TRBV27	ASRQLAGGTPYNEQF
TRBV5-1	ASSPEVSRSAYSGNTIY
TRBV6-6	ASDAGSSYNSPLH
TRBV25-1	ASARALSTDTQY
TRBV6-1	ASLGLYSNQPQH
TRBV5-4	ASSLGGNYGYT
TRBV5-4	ASSFGRNTEAF
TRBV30	AWGTEVNTEAF
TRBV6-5	ASRPPTGGNSPLH
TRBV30	ALESRGEAF
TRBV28	ASSLSHRGNTEAF
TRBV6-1	ASTLGLLTDTQY
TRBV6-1	ATSRYQETQY
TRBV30	AWNPPARAYEQY
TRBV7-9	ASSSTATDTQY
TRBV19	ASTDRGIPYGYT
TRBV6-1	ASSAVYQPQH
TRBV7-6	ASNPSPASSTGELF
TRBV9	ASSVGQGVGNEKLF
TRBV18	ASSQDRQETQY
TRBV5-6	ASSSLAGGFDEQY
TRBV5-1	ASSLAPGQGLEQY
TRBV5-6	ASDRGGYEQY